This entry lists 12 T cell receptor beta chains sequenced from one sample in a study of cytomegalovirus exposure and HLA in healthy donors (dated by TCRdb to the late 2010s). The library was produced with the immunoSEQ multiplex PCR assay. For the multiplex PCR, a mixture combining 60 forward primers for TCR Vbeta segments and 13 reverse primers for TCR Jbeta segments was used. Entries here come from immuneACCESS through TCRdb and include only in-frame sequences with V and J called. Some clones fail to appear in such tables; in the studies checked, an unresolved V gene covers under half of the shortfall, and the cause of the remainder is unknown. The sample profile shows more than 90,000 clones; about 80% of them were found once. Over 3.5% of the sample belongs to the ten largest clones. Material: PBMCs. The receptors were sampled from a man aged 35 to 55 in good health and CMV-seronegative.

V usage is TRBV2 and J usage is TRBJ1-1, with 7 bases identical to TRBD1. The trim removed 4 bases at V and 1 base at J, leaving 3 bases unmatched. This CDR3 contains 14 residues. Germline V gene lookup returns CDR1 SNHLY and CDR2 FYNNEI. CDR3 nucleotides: TGTGCCAGCAGTGGGGACAGCAGGAACACTGAAGCTTTCTTT. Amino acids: CASSGDSRNTEAFF.

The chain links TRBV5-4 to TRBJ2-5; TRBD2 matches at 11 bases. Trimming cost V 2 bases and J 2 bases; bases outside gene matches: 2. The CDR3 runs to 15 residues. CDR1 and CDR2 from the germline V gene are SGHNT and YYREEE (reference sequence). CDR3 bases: TGTGCCAGCAGCTTTGGGACTAGCGGACAAGAGACCCAGTACTTC. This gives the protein CASSFGTSGQETQYF.

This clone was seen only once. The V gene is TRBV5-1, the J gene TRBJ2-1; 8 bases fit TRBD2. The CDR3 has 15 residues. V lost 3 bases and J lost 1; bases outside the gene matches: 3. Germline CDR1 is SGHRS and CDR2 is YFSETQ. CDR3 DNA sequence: TGCGCCAGCAGCTATAGCGGGATTTCCTACAATGAGCAGTTCTTC. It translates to CASSYSGISYNEQFF.

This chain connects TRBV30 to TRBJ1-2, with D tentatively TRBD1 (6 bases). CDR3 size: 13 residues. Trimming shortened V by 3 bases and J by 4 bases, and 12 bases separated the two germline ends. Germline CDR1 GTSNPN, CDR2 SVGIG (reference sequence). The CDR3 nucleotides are TGTGCCTGGAGGCCGGACAGATCCTATGGCTACACCTTC. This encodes CAWRPDRSYGYTF.

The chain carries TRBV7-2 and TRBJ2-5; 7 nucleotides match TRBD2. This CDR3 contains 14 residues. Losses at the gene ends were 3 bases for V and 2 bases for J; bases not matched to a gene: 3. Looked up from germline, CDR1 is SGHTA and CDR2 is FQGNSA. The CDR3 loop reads CASSFQRGQETQYF. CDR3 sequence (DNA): TGTGCCAGCAGCTTCCAGCGGGGACAAGAGACCCAGTACTTC.

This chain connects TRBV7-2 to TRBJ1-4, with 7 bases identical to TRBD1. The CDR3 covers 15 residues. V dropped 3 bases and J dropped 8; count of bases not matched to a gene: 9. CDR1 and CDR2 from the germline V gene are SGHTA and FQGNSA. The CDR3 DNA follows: TGTGCCAGCAGCTTGGGGGTCAGGGGGTTAGAAAAACTGTTTTTT. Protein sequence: CASSLGVRGLEKLFF.

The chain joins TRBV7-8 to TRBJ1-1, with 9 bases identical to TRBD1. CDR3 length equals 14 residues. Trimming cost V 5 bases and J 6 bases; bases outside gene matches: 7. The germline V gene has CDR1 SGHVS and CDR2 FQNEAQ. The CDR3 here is CASSTLQGAAEAFF. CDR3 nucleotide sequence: TGTGCCAGCAGCACCTTACAGGGGGCAGCTGAAGCTTTCTTT.

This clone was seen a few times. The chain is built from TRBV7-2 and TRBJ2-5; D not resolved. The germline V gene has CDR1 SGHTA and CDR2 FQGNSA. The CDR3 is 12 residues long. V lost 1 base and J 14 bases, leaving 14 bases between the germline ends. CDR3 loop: CASSLVAAGPYF. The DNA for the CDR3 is TGTGCCAGCAGCTTAGTGGCTGCAGGCCCCTACTTC.

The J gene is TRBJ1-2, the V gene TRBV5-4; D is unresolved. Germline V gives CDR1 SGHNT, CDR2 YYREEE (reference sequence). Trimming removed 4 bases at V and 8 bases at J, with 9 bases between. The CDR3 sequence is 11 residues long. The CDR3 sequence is CASSGTEGYTF. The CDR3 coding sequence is TGTGCCAGCAGCGGTACAGAGGGCTACACCTTC.

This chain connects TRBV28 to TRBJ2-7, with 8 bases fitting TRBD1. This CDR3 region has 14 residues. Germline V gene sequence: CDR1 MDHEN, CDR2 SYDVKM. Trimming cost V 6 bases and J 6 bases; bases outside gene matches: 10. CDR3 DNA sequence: TGTGCCAGCAGACACGGGACAGGCACCTTCGAGCAGTACTTC. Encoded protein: CASRHGTGTFEQYF.

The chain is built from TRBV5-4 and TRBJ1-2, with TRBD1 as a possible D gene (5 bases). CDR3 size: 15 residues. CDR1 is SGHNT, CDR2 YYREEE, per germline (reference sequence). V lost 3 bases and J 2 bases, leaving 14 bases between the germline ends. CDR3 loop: CASSSGLGQNYGYTF. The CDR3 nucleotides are TGTGCCAGCAGCTCTGGGCTGGGGCAGAACTATGGCTACACCTTC. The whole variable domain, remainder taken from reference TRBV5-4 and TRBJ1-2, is ETGVTQSPTHLIKTRGQQVTLRCSSQSGHNTVSWYQQALGQGPQFIFQYYREEENGRGNFPPRFSGLQFPNYSSELNVNALELDDSALYLCASSSGLGQNYGYTFGSGTRLTVV.

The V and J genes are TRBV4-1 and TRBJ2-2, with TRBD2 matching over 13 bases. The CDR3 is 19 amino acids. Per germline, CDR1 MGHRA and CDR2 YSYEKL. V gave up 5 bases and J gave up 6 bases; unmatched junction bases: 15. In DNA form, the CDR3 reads TGCGCCAGCAGCGCAGGGAGACTAGCGGGGGGTTCTTTCGCCGGGGAGCTGTTTTTT. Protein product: CASSAGRLAGGSFAGELFF.